Each of the 7 T cell receptor beta chains below was sequenced from the same sample in a study of shared T cell receptors in the human thymus. TCRdb keeps only in-frame clones here, not all; method: immunoSEQ multiplex PCR. The sample has roughly 700,000 clones; around nine tenths are singletons. These data were also filed under a second study, of human thymus T cells.

Sequenced input: thymocytes. These receptor sequences come from a boy younger than two with a congenital heart defect.

This clone was observed a single time. This CDR3 reads CASRGTVNYGYTF. Written as DNA, the CDR3 is TGTGCCAGCAGGGGGACAGTTAACTATGGCTACACCTTC. The chain is built from TRBV6-1 and TRBJ1-2; 7 nucleotides align to TRBD1. V was clipped by 6 bases and J by 1 base; unmatched bases: 2. The germline V gene has CDR1 MNHNS and CDR2 SASEGT. The CDR3 consists of 13 residues.

This clone was seen only once. The V gene is TRBV30, the J gene TRBJ2-1; 9 bases agree with TRBD1. The CDR3 sequence is 17 residues long. Losses at the gene ends were 0 bases for V and 9 bases for J; bases not matched to a gene: 15. The germline V gene has CDR1 GTSNPN and CDR2 SVGIG (reference sequence). The CDR3 region has the DNA TGTGCCTGGAGTGTACGTGTGGGGACAGGGTTGGTAGGTGAGCAGTTCTTC. Translated: CAWSVRVGTGLVGEQFF. The variable domain in full, completed from reference TRBV30 and TRBJ2-1, reads SQTIHQWPATLVQPVGSPLSLECTVEGTSNPNLYWYRQAAGRGLQLLFYSVGIGQISSEVPQNLSASRPQDRQFILSSKKLLLSDSGFYLCAWSVRVGTGLVGEQFFGPGTRLTVL.

The chain is built from TRBV27 and TRBJ1-1, with D maybe TRBD1 (6 bases). CDR1 is MNHEY, CDR2 SMNVEV, per germline (reference sequence). V shed 0 bases and J shed 8 bases, with 10 bases lying between them. CDR3 size: 13 residues. CDR3 protein: CASSLSPRGEAFF. The DNA for the CDR3 is TGTGCCAGCAGTTTATCCCCCAGGGGAGAAGCTTTCTTT.

The V and J genes are TRBV25-1 and TRBJ2-1; tentative D call: TRBD1 (5 bases). Germline CDR1 is MGHDK and CDR2 is SYGVNS. The length of the CDR3 is 14 residues. Deletions cut 0 bases from V and 6 bases from J, with 9 bases between. This CDR3 reads CASSEYEQANEQFF. The CDR3, as DNA: TGTGCCAGCAGTGAATATGAACAGGCCAATGAGCAGTTCTTC.

The chain is built from TRBV27 and TRBJ2-3; weak D call: TRBD1 (5 bases). Trimming removed 3 bases at V and 4 bases at J, with 14 bases between. The V gene's germline CDR1 is MNHEY and CDR2 SMNVEV (reference sequence). The CDR3 length is 15 residues. The CDR3 DNA reads TGTGCCAGCAGTTTTAAGCAGGGAATAGCAGATACGCAGTATTTT. Translating it yields CASSFKQGIADTQYF.

V is TRBV14 and J is TRBJ2-1; D is perhaps TRBD2 (5 bases). V lost 4 bases and J 7 bases, leaving 17 bases between the germline ends. Germline CDR1 is SGHDN and CDR2 is FVKESK. The CDR3 length is 15 residues. The CDR3 region has the DNA TGTGCCAGCAGCCCCGCCCTGAGAGGGCGGAATGAGCAGTTCTTC. Its translation is CASSPALRGRNEQFF. The whole variable domain, remainder taken from reference TRBV14 and TRBJ2-1, is EAGVTQFPSHSVIEKGQTVTLRCDPISGHDNLYWYRRVMGKEIKFLLHFVKESKQDESGMPNNRFLAERTGGTYSTLKVQPAELEDSGVYFCASSPALRGRNEQFFGPGTRLTVL.

The V call is TRBV7-9, the J call TRBJ2-1, with 7 nucleotides matching TRBD1. The trim removed 5 bases at V and 8 bases at J, leaving 6 bases unmatched. CDR3 length: 13 residues. Germline-derived CDR1 and CDR2 are SEHNR and FQNEAQ (reference sequence). The CDR3 protein is CASSPDREYEQFF. The DNA of the CDR3 is TGTGCCAGCAGCCCCGACAGGGAGTATGAGCAGTTCTTC.